This TCR beta chain comes out of a study of cytomegalovirus exposure and HLA in healthy donors. The V end was cut by 5 bases, the J end by 1 base, with 11 bases between. The germline V gene encodes CDR1 MNHNS and CDR2 SASEGT. The CDR3 contains 14 residues. In regard to this clone: Its antigen is unidentified.

Study-level points and caveats: There were reportedly fewer N-insertions in an Asian-associated ancestry cluster than the roughly 670-donor mean, in a later analysis. DRB1 had the most TCR associations and HLA-C the fewest, a later analysis found, with rates varying by HLA locus. The study recorded 164 TCR beta chains that were cytomegalovirus-associated. CMV serostatus was the only immune exposure information that was available.

PCR involved 60 Vbeta and 13 Jbeta primers. Data came from immunoSEQ multiplex PCR; TCRdb stores just in-frame clones and leaves some out. The table records around 37,000 clones, approximately 86% of them present only once. The sequenced sample consisted of PBMCs. This clonotype was obtained from a young woman in good health and CMV-seropositive. The J gene is TRBJ1-1, the V gene TRBV6-1; D is unclear. In DNA form, the CDR3 reads TGTGCCAGCAGTCCCTGGGCAGCGAACACTGAAGCTTTCTTT. Translated, it gives CASSPWAANTEAFF.